The 22 T cell receptor beta chains below come from one sample, sequenced in a study of CD8 T cells in Susac syndrome. Random hexamers were used to reverse transcribe roughly 0.45 to 1 ug of RNA. TCRdb re-derived calls from the immunoSEQ multiplex PCR reads in MiXCR, one entry per CDR3 protein. The sample comprises about 80,000 distinct CDR3 sequences, around 94% of which are singletons, and 0.26% rests with the top ten. The sequenced sample was CD8+ T cells from PBMCs. The receptors here all came from a human donor in good health.

The chain combines TRBV4-1 with TRBJ2-2, with TRBD2 as a possible D gene (6 bases). Germline-derived CDR1 and CDR2 are MGHRA and YSYEKL. The CDR3 has 15 amino acids. Trimming took 4 bases from V and 7 from J, leaving 16 bases between them. Here the CDR3 reads CASSLSSAGSGELFF. In DNA, the CDR3 is TGCGCCAGCAGCCTCTCATCAGCCGGGAGCGGGGAGCTGTTTTTT.

The V gene is TRBV13, the J gene TRBJ1-1; no reliable D call. Germline loops: CDR1 PRHDT, CDR2 FYEKMQ (reference sequence). The V end lost 3 bases, the J end lost 3 bases, and 11 bases lay between the germline ends. There are 14 residues in the CDR3. As DNA, the CDR3 is TGTGCCAGCAGCTTTTCCGCTTTGTACACTGAAGCTTTCTTT. Translating gives CASSFSALYTEAFF.

The CDR3 here is CSARDYLQRTEAFF. In DNA form, the CDR3 reads TGCAGTGCTAGAGATTACTTGCAGAGAACAGAAGCTTTCTTT. The V call is TRBV20-1, the J call TRBJ1-1; D gene uncertain. There are 14 residues in the CDR3. Germline CDR1 reads DFQATT; CDR2 reads SNEGSKA (reference sequence). V was shortened by 0 bases and J by 8 bases, with 16 bases between the two germline ends.

This clonotype has just one count. The chain joins TRBV7-9 to TRBJ2-6; D may be TRBD1 (5 bases). The CDR3 loop spans 16 amino acids. The V gene's germline CDR1 is SEHNR and CDR2 FQNEAQ (reference sequence). The germline V and J ends were trimmed by 5 bases and 3 bases, with 14 bases remaining between them. CDR3 residues: CASSPRTGRGANVLTF. The CDR3 DNA reads TGTGCCAGCAGCCCAAGAACAGGTCGTGGGGCCAACGTCCTGACTTTC.

V gene TRBV7-2 combines with J gene TRBJ2-7; the match to TRBD2 covers 10 bases. CDR3 size: 14 residues. Germline lookup yields CDR1 SGHTA and CDR2 FQGNSA. With V trimmed by 5 bases and J by 6 bases, 7 bases remained unmatched. The CDR3 bases are TGTGCCAGCAGCCAGTTAGCGGGGGGACCCGAGCAGTACTTC. It translates to CASSQLAGGPEQYF.

The chain joins TRBV2 to TRBJ2-1; D is unclear. Trimming cost V 8 bases and J 0 bases, with 14 bases left between them. In germline, CDR1 is SNHLY, CDR2 FYNNEI. The CDR3 extends over 15 amino acids. The CDR3, as DNA: TGTGCCAGCGATCTCAAACTTAGCTCCTACAATGAGCAGTTCTTC. Encoded protein: CASDLKLSSYNEQFF.

The J gene is TRBJ2-7, the V gene TRBV7-2, with D unclear. CDR3 length: 13 amino acids. V lost 3 bases and J 0 bases, leaving 6 bases between the germline ends. CDR1 and CDR2 (germline): SGHTA, FQGNSA. CDR3 sequence reads: CASSLRRSYEQYV. The DNA for the CDR3 is TGTGCCAGCAGCTTGAGGCGCTCCTACGAGCAGTACGTC.

This chain uses TRBV20-1 with TRBJ2-2; TRBD2 is a possible D gene (5 bases). The V gene lost 1 base and the J gene lost 3 bases, with 6 bases spanning the gap. Germline CDR1 and CDR2: DFQATT and SNEGSKA (reference sequence). The CDR3 covers 13 residues. CDR3 bases: TGCAGTGCTAGAGCGGGGTACACCGGGGAGCTGTTTTTT. This codes for CSARAGYTGELFF.

The V and J genes are TRBV20-1 and TRBJ2-1; D call uncertain. The CDR3 is 10 amino acids. Germline loops: CDR1 DFQATT, CDR2 SNEGSKA (reference sequence). The V and J ends lost 5 bases and 7 bases respectively, with 6 bases between them. The DNA of the CDR3 is TGCAGTGCTCCCTTAAATGAGCAGTTCTTC. Protein: CSAPLNEQFF.

This chain joins TRBV9 and TRBJ2-2; D not resolved. The CDR3 totals 16 residues. CDR1 SGDLS and CDR2 YYNGEE come from the germline V gene. Trimming cost V 3 bases and J 3 bases, with 15 bases left between them. In nucleotides, the CDR3 is TGTGCCAGCAGCGCAGAATCCGCTAGATACACCGGGGAGCTGTTTTTT. Protein sequence: CASSAESARYTGELFF.

The chain recombines TRBV30 with TRBJ1-1; no firm D call. The germline V gene has CDR1 GTSNPN and CDR2 SVGIG (reference sequence). The CDR3 is 12 residues long. Deletions cut 0 bases from V and 8 bases from J, with 10 bases between. CDR3 sequence: CAWSVRAAEAFF. For the CDR3, the DNA is TGTGCCTGGAGTGTAAGGGCAGCAGAAGCTTTCTTT.

The chain recombines TRBV29-1 with TRBJ2-3; 7 bases line up with TRBD1. The CDR3 totals 15 residues. The germline V gene encodes CDR1 SQVTM and CDR2 ANQGSEA. J lost 0 bases, V lost 2 bases, and 5 bases had no gene match. The CDR3 sequence is CSVELGTVSTDTQYF. The CDR3 bases are TGCAGCGTTGAATTAGGGACAGTGAGCACAGATACGCAGTATTTT.

The chain is built from TRBV12-3 or TRBV12-4 and TRBJ2-1; weak D call: TRBD2 (6 bases). Trimming took 7 bases from V and 5 from J, leaving 18 bases between them. The CDR3 runs 15 residues. This chain's CDR3 is CASNPGSGPNNEQFF. The DNA of the CDR3 is TGTGCCAGCAATCCCGGGAGCGGCCCTAACAATGAGCAGTTCTTC.

J is TRBJ2-7 and V is TRBV11-2; D is uncertain. The V and J ends lost 2 bases and 6 bases respectively, with 11 bases between them. The CDR3 extends over 13 amino acids. Germline CDR1 is SGHAT and CDR2 is FQNNGV. The CDR3 sequence: CASSLWVRGEQYV. The CDR3 DNA sequence: TGTGCCAGCAGCTTATGGGTACGCGGCGAGCAGTACGTC.

This chain links TRBV25-1 with TRBJ1-2; D not resolved. Trimming took 2 bases from V and 2 from J, leaving 6 bases between them. CDR1 and CDR2 from the germline V gene are MGHDK and SYGVNS. This CDR3 has 13 residues. For the CDR3, the DNA is TGTGCCAGCAGTGAAAGCTCCAACTATGGCTACACCTTC. It encodes CASSESSNYGYTF.

This clonotype was counted a single time. The V call is TRBV4-1, the J call TRBJ2-5, with 10 bases fitting TRBD1. This CDR3 has 16 amino acids. Germline V gives CDR1 MGHRA, CDR2 YSYEKL. V trimming: 0 bases; J trimming: 4 bases; junction bases outside the gene matches: 5. DNA for the CDR3: TGCGCCAGCAGCCAAGAGGGACAGGGGCGGGGAGAGACCCAGTACTTC. This encodes CASSQEGQGRGETQYF.

This chain uses TRBV28 with TRBJ2-1; no clear D. The V end was cut by 11 bases, the J end by 9 bases, with 14 bases between. CDR1 and CDR2 from the germline V gene are MDHEN and SYDVKM. This CDR3 comprises 11 residues. CDR3 protein: CAVKQLGEQFF. DNA for the CDR3: TGTGCCGTCAAGCAGTTGGGTGAGCAGTTCTTC.

The chain links TRBV27 to TRBJ1-1; no clear D. Deletions cut 5 bases from V and 1 base from J, with 5 bases between. Germline V gene lookup returns CDR1 MNHEY and CDR2 SMNVEV (reference sequence). The CDR3 covers 12 residues. CDR3 bases: TGTGCCAGCAGTCCTCCGAACACTGAAGCTTTCTTT. It encodes CASSPPNTEAFF.

This clonotype was observed a single time. The rearrangement links TRBV7-2 to TRBJ2-7; the match to TRBD2 covers 7 bases. The CDR3 length is 13 residues. Looked up from germline, CDR1 is SGHTA and CDR2 is FQGNSA. The V segment lost 7 bases and the J segment 2 bases; nucleotides outside the gene matches: 5. CDR3 sequence (DNA): TGTGCCAGCAACTCTGGGGGGGCCTACGAGCAGTACTTC. It is translated as CASNSGGAYEQYF.

V gene TRBV2 combines with J gene TRBJ1-5, with D uncertain. Germline CDR1 reads SNHLY; CDR2 reads FYNNEI. The CDR3 runs 15 residues. Trimming took off 5 bases at V and 0 bases at J, with 11 bases between the two ends. CDR3 sequence: CASSPTVDSNQPQHF. The CDR3 nucleotides read TGTGCCAGCAGTCCTACGGTGGATAGCAATCAGCCCCAGCATTTT.

The rearrangement joins TRBV20-1 to TRBJ2-7; TRBD1 matches at 8 bases. The CDR3 runs to 12 residues. Trimming at V came to 6 bases and at J to 6 bases, leaving 7 bases not matched to a gene. Germline loops: CDR1 DFQATT, CDR2 SNEGSKA (reference sequence). DNA for the CDR3: TGCAGTGCCCCCCAGGGGGCGTTCGAGCAGTACGTC. The encoded protein is CSAPQGAFEQYV.

CDR3 amino acids: CASSQHGTGQGNIQYF. In nucleotides, the CDR3 is TGTGCCAGCAGCCAACACGGGACAGGCCAGGGAAACATTCAGTACTTC. The gene calls are TRBV14 and TRBJ2-4, with 8 bases matching TRBD1. The V gene end was trimmed by 2 bases and the J gene end by 6 bases; junction bases not matched to a gene: 9. There are 16 residues in the CDR3. Per the germline V gene, CDR1 is SGHDN and CDR2 is FVKESK.